The T cell receptor beta chain under discussion was sequenced for a study of cytomegalovirus exposure and HLA in healthy donors. V was pared by 0 bases and J by 7 bases, with 11 bases of the junction left unmatched. Germline CDR1 is SGHTA and CDR2 is FQGTGA. This CDR3 spans 17 amino acids. Overall study findings and caveats: An analysis that came later showed most CMV-associated TCR beta chains appearing HLA-restricted.

In the PCR, 60 Vbeta and 13 Jbeta primers were used. The repertoire was sequenced with immunoSEQ multiplex PCR; TCRdb's copy has only in-frame clones and lacks some. Found here are 150,000 or so clones, 80% of them singletons; the top ten hold 13% to 15%. Points on this clone: Its antigen is as yet unknown.

The receptor was isolated from a woman aged 40 to 50 in good health and CMV-seronegative. Sequencing was performed on PBMCs. The chain carries TRBV7-3 and TRBJ2-2; 7 bases match TRBD1. CDR3 nucleotide sequence: TGTGCCAGCAGCTTAACAGCGACAGGGATCGGTAACGGGGAGCTGTTTTTT. Its protein is CASSLTATGIGNGELFF.